The 32 T cell receptor beta chains below come from one sample, sequenced in a study of T cell changes during pregnancy in multiple sclerosis. Some clones are missing from TCRdb's copy, which holds only in-frame ones; the method was immunoSEQ multiplex PCR. This table has tens of thousands of clones, roughly 94% appearing once. The sequencing here drew on peripheral blood, taken after pregnancy. These receptors were collected from a female donor with multiple sclerosis, enrolled in a pregnancy study.

CDR3 protein: CASRLAGRTDTQYF. The CDR3 DNA reads TGTGCCAGCAGACTAGCGGGACGCACAGATACGCAGTATTTT. V is TRBV6-6 and J is TRBJ2-3; TRBD2 matches 10 bases. The germline gives CDR1 MNHNY, CDR2 SVGAGI (reference sequence). V shed 6 bases, J shed 1 base, and the junction held 1 base outside the gene matches. The CDR3 is 14 residues long.

The chain carries TRBV12-5 and TRBJ2-5; 9 nucleotides agree with TRBD1. With 5 bases clipped from V and 5 bases from J, the junction kept 6 bases outside the gene matches. This CDR3 comprises 14 residues. The germline CDR1 and CDR2 sequences are LGHNT and FRNRAP. CDR3 sequence: CASGPGQGEETQYF. The CDR3 nucleotides read TGTGCTAGTGGTCCGGGACAGGGCGAGGAGACCCAGTACTTC.

The rearrangement joins TRBV28 to TRBJ2-3; 7 bases line up with TRBD1. V dropped 3 bases and J dropped 4; count of bases not matched to a gene: 7. The CDR3 runs to 15 residues. Per germline, CDR1 MDHEN and CDR2 SYDVKM. The CDR3 loop is CASSLTGFPPDTQYF. CDR3 nucleotide sequence: TGTGCCAGCAGTTTGACAGGGTTCCCACCAGATACGCAGTATTTT.

J is TRBJ1-1 and V is TRBV29-1; the D is unclear. The CDR3 has 10 residues. V shed 3 bases and J shed 6 bases, with 5 bases lying between them. Per germline, CDR1 SQVTM and CDR2 ANQGSEA. CDR3 sequence: CSVEYPEAFF. The DNA of the CDR3 is TGCAGCGTTGAGTATCCTGAAGCTTTCTTT.

The V gene is TRBV5-1, the J gene TRBJ2-3; 10 nucleotides agree with TRBD2. The CDR3 consists of 16 residues. The ends lost 6 bases at V and 2 bases at J; junction bases unmatched: 9. Germline CDR1 is SGHRS and CDR2 is YFSETQ. This CDR3 is CASNGPLAGATDTQYF. For the CDR3, the DNA is TGCGCCAGCAACGGTCCGCTAGCGGGAGCCACAGATACGCAGTATTTT.

The V and J genes are TRBV27 and TRBJ2-1, with a possible D match to TRBD1 (5 bases). CDR1 is MNHEY and CDR2 is SMNVEV in the germline V gene (reference sequence). V lost 6 bases and J lost 1, with 13 bases in between. The CDR3 is 15 residues long. The CDR3 DNA is TGTGCCAGCAGGCAGGGTACTTTTTCCTACAATGAGCAGTTCTTC. It yields the protein CASRQGTFSYNEQFF.

This sequence joins TRBV5-4 and TRBJ2-5, with a tentative D call TRBD2 (6 bases). Trimming cost V 4 bases and J 5 bases, with 18 bases left between them. Germline CDR1 is SGHNT and CDR2 is YYREEE (reference sequence). There are 15 residues in the CDR3. Written as DNA, the CDR3 is TGTGCCAGCAGCGGGGCGGGACGGGGACGGGAGACCCAGTACTTC. It translates to CASSGAGRGRETQYF.

J is TRBJ2-7 and V is TRBV4-1; 8 nucleotides line up with TRBD1. The ends lost 2 bases at V and 4 bases at J; junction bases unmatched: 4. Germline lookup yields CDR1 MGHRA and CDR2 YSYEKL. The CDR3 length is 14 residues. CDR3 coding DNA: TGCGCCAGCAGCCAAACAGGGGGAAGGTACGAGCAGTACTTC. Translation: CASSQTGGRYEQYF.

This rearrangement joins TRBV7-2 to TRBJ2-3; 9 bases line up with TRBD2. After removal of 5 bases from V and 5 bases from J, the junction contained 8 bases not matched to a gene. The CDR3 sequence is 15 residues long. Germline loops: CDR1 SGHTA, CDR2 FQGNSA. The CDR3 DNA reads as TGTGCCAGCAGCACCCGTAGCGGGAGCGGAGATACGCAGTATTTT. It encodes CASSTRSGSGDTQYF.

The gene calls are TRBV5-6 and TRBJ2-4; TRBD1 might be the D (6 bases). Trimming pared 3 bases from V and 5 bases from J, leaving 21 bases between. This CDR3 is 17 amino acids long. Germline V gene data show CDR1 as SGHDT and CDR2 as YYEEEE. CDR3: CASSYRATARAENIQYF. The CDR3 DNA reads as TGTGCCAGCAGCTACAGGGCCACGGCGAGGGCGGAAAACATTCAGTACTTC.

J is TRBJ2-1 and V is TRBV4-2; 12 bases map to TRBD2. CDR3 size: 17 residues. Losses at the gene ends were 0 bases for V and 9 bases for J; bases not matched to a gene: 9. Germline-derived CDR1 and CDR2 are LGHNA and YNFKEQ. Here the CDR3 DNA reads TGTGCCAGCAGCCAAGATCCTGTGACTAGCGGGAGTGTTGAGCAGTTCTTC. It encodes CASSQDPVTSGSVEQFF.

The CDR3: CASRHGGTSGYEQYF. The CDR3 nucleotides are TGTGCCAGCAGGCACGGAGGGACTAGCGGGTACGAGCAGTACTTC. The chain employs TRBV21-1 and TRBJ2-7; the table's D call, TRBD2, has no DNA check behind it. TRBV21-1 is a documented pseudogene. The CDR3 extends over 15 amino acids.

V is TRBV30 and J is TRBJ2-7; D is perhaps TRBD2 (5 bases). The CDR3 contains 15 residues. The germline V gene has CDR1 GTSNPN and CDR2 SVGIG (reference sequence). The V gene lost 3 bases and the J gene lost 4 bases, with 19 bases spanning the gap. The CDR3 loop reads CAWSARLKGGYEQYF. CDR3 bases: TGTGCCTGGAGCGCCCGACTGAAAGGAGGATACGAGCAGTACTTC.

The V call is TRBV6-6, the J call TRBJ1-3, with D maybe TRBD1 (6 bases). The V gene's germline CDR1 is MNHNY and CDR2 SVGAGI (reference sequence). Trimming left V 6 bases short and J 1 base short, with 13 bases between. The CDR3 covers 15 residues. The CDR3 sequence: CASRPATGSGNTIYF. In DNA, the CDR3 is TGTGCCAGCAGGCCCGCTACAGGGTCTGGAAACACCATATATTTT.

The chain combines TRBV7-2 with TRBJ1-2, with a tentative D call TRBD1 (5 bases). The CDR3 is made up of 13 amino acids. Looked up from germline, CDR1 is SGHTA and CDR2 is FQGNSA. Trimming pared 5 bases from V and 5 bases from J, leaving 12 bases between. CDR3 residues: CASSLQAGYGYTF. In nucleotides, the CDR3 is TGTGCCAGCAGCCTACAGGCGGGGTATGGCTACACCTTC.

The chain is built from TRBV7-9 and TRBJ2-4, with 7 bases that match TRBD1. Losses at the gene ends were 5 bases for V and 8 bases for J; bases not matched to a gene: 9. This CDR3 region has 14 residues. Germline CDR1 and CDR2: SEHNR and FQNEAQ (reference sequence). The CDR3 protein is CASSPQGVGDIQYF. The CDR3 DNA reads as TGTGCCAGCAGCCCCCAGGGGGTTGGTGACATTCAGTACTTC.

V is TRBV7-2 and J is TRBJ2-7, with a tentative D call TRBD2 (6 bases). V was shortened by 5 bases and J by 4 bases, with 18 bases between the two germline ends. This CDR3 comprises 15 residues. Per the germline V gene, CDR1 is SGHTA and CDR2 is FQGNSA. CDR3 protein: CASSLGTPPGYEQYF. Here the CDR3 DNA reads TGTGCCAGCAGCCTCGGGACTCCCCCCGGATACGAGCAGTACTTC.

The V gene is TRBV5-1, the J gene TRBJ1-1; 7 positions match TRBD1. CDR3 length equals 13 residues. In germline, CDR1 is SGHRS, CDR2 YFSETQ. The junction had 7 bases not matched to a gene; V was cut back by 3 bases and J by 8 bases. The CDR3 here is CASSSGTAIEAFF. In DNA form, the CDR3 reads TGCGCCAGCAGCTCGGGGACAGCCATAGAAGCTTTCTTT.

The chain is built from TRBV4-2 and TRBJ2-4, with TRBD2 as a possible D gene (5 bases). This CDR3 contains 15 residues. Germline loops: CDR1 LGHNA, CDR2 YNFKEQ. The ends were cut back, 3 bases at V and 8 bases at J, with 17 bases in the middle. CDR3 region: CASSQVLGVSHIQYF. In DNA form, the CDR3 reads TGTGCCAGCAGCCAGGTTTTGGGAGTCTCGCACATTCAGTACTTC.

This clone was seen only once. This chain links TRBV7-3 with TRBJ1-2, with 8 bases fitting TRBD1. The CDR3 covers 14 residues. With 1 base clipped from V and 8 bases from J, the junction kept 6 bases outside the gene matches. Germline V lookup: CDR1 SGHTA, CDR2 FQGTGA. The CDR3 DNA reads TGTGCCAGCAGCTTAAACGGACAGGGTATCGGCTACACCTTC. Translating gives CASSLNGQGIGYTF.

This sequence joins TRBV28 and TRBJ1-1; D gene ambiguous. This CDR3 is 10 amino acids long. Germline CDR1 and CDR2: MDHEN and SYDVKM. V was pared by 8 bases and J by 3 bases, with 4 bases between. DNA for the CDR3: TGTGCCAGCCGGGACACTGAAGCTTTCTTT. Protein: CASRDTEAFF.

The table lists this clone with a few counts. The chain joins TRBV30 to TRBJ1-1; D not certain. Per germline, CDR1 GTSNPN and CDR2 SVGIG (reference sequence). This CDR3 comprises 13 residues. V lost 7 bases, J lost 11 bases, and 23 bases lay in between. This chain's CDR3 is CASKTSGGRRAFF. DNA of the CDR3: TGTGCCTCGAAGACGTCAGGAGGCAGGCGGGCTTTCTTT.

The J gene is TRBJ2-4, the V gene TRBV18; 9 bases fit TRBD1. The CDR3 totals 15 residues. V was clipped by 0 bases and J by 7 bases; unmatched bases: 4. Germline lookup yields CDR1 KGHSH and CDR2 LQKENI. In DNA form, the CDR3 reads TGTGCCAGCTCACCACCAAGGGACAGGGTGAACATTCAGTACTTC. Protein product: CASSPPRDRVNIQYF.

CDR3 protein: CASSREREAVLYNEQFF. The CDR3 bases are TGCGCCAGCAGCCGGGAGCGGGAGGCCGTACTATACAATGAGCAGTTCTTC. The V gene is TRBV4-1, the J gene TRBJ2-1, with TRBD2 matching 9 bases. Looked up from germline, CDR1 is MGHRA and CDR2 is YSYEKL. The CDR3 is 17 residues long. V lost 4 bases to trimming and J lost 4 bases; unmatched junction nucleotides: 11.

V gene TRBV19 combines with J gene TRBJ2-5; 8 positions agree with TRBD1. The junction had 4 bases not matched to a gene; V was cut back by 5 bases and J by 5 bases. Germline V gene sequence: CDR1 LNHDA, CDR2 SQIVND (reference sequence). The CDR3 runs to 13 residues. The CDR3 here is CASSDRDRETQYF. The CDR3 DNA is TGTGCCAGTAGTGACCGGGACAGGGAGACCCAGTACTTC.

The chain recombines TRBV7-3 with TRBJ2-5; 8 bases are a match to TRBD2. The CDR3 is 15 residues long. The J segment lost 5 bases and the V segment lost 5 bases, leaving 10 bases of the junction unmatched. CDR1 and CDR2 from the germline V gene are SGHTA and FQGTGA. The CDR3 loop reads CASSPRAGVGETQYF. CDR3 coding DNA: TGTGCCAGCAGCCCCCGAGCGGGAGTGGGGGAGACCCAGTACTTC.

The CDR3, as DNA: TGCGCCAGCAGATCCTACACAGATACGCAGTATTTT. It is translated as CASRSYTDTQYF. This chain joins TRBV5-1 and TRBJ2-3; D is unresolved. The CDR3 consists of 12 residues. The V end was cut by 5 bases, the J end by 2 bases, with 6 bases between. Germline lookup yields CDR1 SGHRS and CDR2 YFSETQ.

The V and J genes are TRBV6-5 and TRBJ1-2; 7 bases fit TRBD1. Germline V gives CDR1 MNHEY, CDR2 SVGAGI. Unmatched junction bases numbered 4, after V lost 8 bases and J lost 7 bases. CDR3 length: 11 residues. The CDR3 bases are TGTGCCAGCCAATACAGGGGTGGCTACACCTTC. This encodes CASQYRGGYTF.

This clone was counted only a few times. V is TRBV7-3 and J is TRBJ2-1; 9 positions agree with TRBD2. V lost 5 bases, J lost 12 bases, and 11 bases stayed unmatched. The CDR3 loop spans 14 amino acids. Looked up from germline, CDR1 is SGHTA and CDR2 is FQGTGA. The CDR3 DNA follows: TGTGCCAGCAGCCCTGGGGCTAGCGGGACCCGGCAGTTCTTC. Encoded protein: CASSPGASGTRQFF.

The chain combines TRBV9 with TRBJ2-3, with 7 positions matching TRBD2. The CDR3 runs 17 residues. Germline V gene lookup returns CDR1 SGDLS and CDR2 YYNGEE. V lost 4 bases and J lost 2; bases outside the gene matches: 13. Here the CDR3 DNA reads TGTGCCAGCAGCCCTAGACCTGCGGGAGCCGTCACAGATACGCAGTATTTT. It codes for CASSPRPAGAVTDTQYF.

This chain uses TRBV5-1 with TRBJ2-2, with D possibly matching TRBD2 (7 bases). V lost 4 bases and J lost 6, with 13 bases in between. The CDR3 has 14 residues. CDR1 is SGHRS and CDR2 is YFSETQ in the germline V gene. The CDR3 sequence: CASSPRGGAGELFF. CDR3 DNA sequence: TGCGCCAGCAGCCCCAGGGGAGGGGCCGGGGAGCTGTTTTTT.

The chain combines TRBV2 with TRBJ2-2, with D unclear. CDR3 length equals 17 residues. Germline lookup yields CDR1 SNHLY and CDR2 FYNNEI. The V gene lost 8 bases and the J gene lost 4 bases, with 23 bases spanning the gap. CDR3 in amino acids: CASRKEQATHRTGELFF. The CDR3 DNA is TGTGCCAGCCGCAAAGAGCAGGCTACCCACCGCACCGGGGAGCTGTTTTTT. Looking up the rest from reference TRBV2 and TRBJ2-2 gives the full variable domain: EPEVTQTPSHQVTQMGQEVILRCVPISNHLYFYWYRQILGQKVEFLVSFYNNEISEKSEIFDDQFSVERPDGSNFTLKIRSTKLEDSAMYFCASRKEQATHRTGELFFGEGSRLTVL.